This entry lists 15 T cell receptor beta chains sequenced from one sample in a study of early T cells in non-severe SARS-CoV-2 infection. TCRdb reprocessed the 5' RACE reads via MiXCR and lists one record per CDR3 protein. The table shows roughly 25,000 distinct CDR3 sequences, with under 5% occurring only once. The sample was whole blood. Receptor source: an adult who was a healthcare worker with PCR-confirmed SARS-CoV-2 infection or an uninfected control (not recorded which).

This clonotype has at least ten counts. V is TRBV5-1 and J is TRBJ2-7, with 8 nucleotides matching TRBD2. The CDR3 length is 14 residues. Germline-derived CDR1 and CDR2 are SGHRS and YFSETQ. J lost 0 bases, V lost 4 bases, and 3 bases had no gene match. The CDR3 DNA follows: TGCGCCAGCAGCAAAGGACTAGCCTCCTACGAGCAGTACTTC. Protein sequence: CASSKGLASYEQYF.

In its sample, this clonotype was seen many times. The chain carries TRBV21-1 and TRBJ2-4; TRBD1, the table's D call, lacks a check against the DNA. TRBV21-1 is a listed pseudogene. CDR3 size: 19 residues. Here the CDR3 DNA reads TGTGCCAGCAGCAAAGCGCCCTTGGACAGGGGGGACGTTAAAAACATTCAGTACTTC. As protein: CASSKAPLDRGDVKNIQYF.

This clonotype has a count of ten or more. The genes are TRBV3-1 and TRBJ2-1, with TRBD2 as a possible D gene (6 bases). Trimming cost V 4 bases and J 5 bases, with 15 bases left between them. Germline-derived CDR1 and CDR2 are LGHDT and YNNKEL (reference sequence). CDR3 length: 15 amino acids. The CDR3 loop is CASSRGVDADNEQFF. The CDR3 DNA reads TGTGCCAGCAGCCGCGGGGTGGACGCAGACAATGAGCAGTTCTTC.

In this sample, this clonotype turned up a few times. The chain combines TRBV7-2 with TRBJ1-2; D unresolved. The germline V gene has CDR1 SGHTA and CDR2 FQGNSA. With 5 bases removed from V and 3 bases from J, the gap between germline ends came to 4 bases. This CDR3 has 11 residues. Here the CDR3 DNA reads TGTGCCAGCAGCCCGGACTATGGCTACACCTTC. This encodes CASSPDYGYTF.

This clonotype has at least ten counts. This sequence joins TRBV12-3 or TRBV12-4 and TRBJ2-3, with 9 nucleotides matching TRBD1. This CDR3 spans 15 amino acids. The ends lost 6 bases at V and 3 bases at J; junction bases unmatched: 7. The CDR3 protein is CASSTTGTGTDTQYF. CDR3 DNA: TGTGCCAGCAGCACCACCGGGACAGGGACAGATACGCAGTATTTT.

This clonotype appeared many times. The genes are TRBV7-6 and TRBJ2-3, with D tentatively TRBD1 (5 bases). The CDR3 totals 15 residues. Germline-derived CDR1 and CDR2 are SGHVS and FNYEAQ. Trimming removed 5 bases at V and 2 bases at J, with 14 bases between. The CDR3 protein is CASSPVSGPTDTQYF. As DNA, the CDR3 is TGTGCCAGCAGCCCCGTGTCAGGGCCCACAGATACGCAGTATTTT.

This clonotype showed up just a few times. This chain joins TRBV12-3 or TRBV12-4 and TRBJ2-7, with 9 nucleotides matching TRBD1. CDR3 length equals 15 residues. J gave up 6 bases and V 6 bases, and 12 bases lay outside the gene matches. Here the CDR3 reads CASSPPGQGRGEQYF. The CDR3 coding sequence is TGTGCCAGCAGCCCCCCGGGACAGGGACGTGGCGAGCAGTACTTC.

Ten or more counts support this clonotype. V usage is TRBV7-9 and J usage is TRBJ2-2, with TRBD2 matching over 8 bases. Germline loops: CDR1 SEHNR, CDR2 FQNEAQ (reference sequence). Trimming took 5 bases from V and 6 from J; bases not matched to a gene: 5. This CDR3 spans 14 amino acids. The DNA of the CDR3 is TGTGCCAGCAGCCCCGGGACTAGACCCGGGGAGCTGTTTTTT. This gives the protein CASSPGTRPGELFF.

This clonotype was seen ten or more times. The rearrangement uses TRBV29-1 and TRBJ2-3; D call uncertain. The CDR3 runs to 13 residues. Germline V lookup: CDR1 SQVTM, CDR2 ANQGSEA. Trimming shortened V by 7 bases and J by 0 bases, and 11 bases separated the two germline ends. The DNA of the CDR3 is TGCAGCGGTCTGACACGGAGCACAGATACGCAGTATTTT. Translated: CSGLTRSTDTQYF.

The chain has TRBV7-9 and TRBJ2-7, with TRBD2 identical over 13 bases. Germline trimming cut 3 bases from V and 5 bases from J; bases unmatched to any gene: 4. CDR1 and CDR2 from the germline V gene are SEHNR and FQNEAQ (reference sequence). This CDR3 region has 15 residues. The CDR3 sequence is CASSFWTSGSDEQYF. CDR3 coding DNA: TGTGCCAGCAGCTTTTGGACTAGCGGGAGCGACGAGCAGTACTTC.

This clonotype was observed many times. The chain has TRBV4-1 and TRBJ2-1; tentative D call: TRBD1 (5 bases). Germline loops: CDR1 MGHRA, CDR2 YSYEKL. CDR3 length: 15 residues. V lost 3 bases and J 11 bases, leaving 20 bases between the germline ends. CDR3 nucleotide sequence: TGCGCCAGCAGCCAGTACAAAGGGGAAACCATTAAGCAGTTCTTC. Translated, it gives CASSQYKGETIKQFF.

This chain joins TRBV12-3 or TRBV12-4 and TRBJ2-1; D is ambiguous. Trimming cost V 3 bases and J 7 bases, with 10 bases left between them. There are 13 residues in the CDR3. The CDR3 coding sequence is TGTGCCAGCAGTTTCAGGAATACGAATGAGCAGTTCTTC. Encoded protein: CASSFRNTNEQFF.

The sample holds many counts of this clonotype. This chain connects TRBV20-1 to TRBJ1-6; D gene ambiguous. The CDR3 length is 11 residues. V was clipped by 6 bases and J by 9 bases, with 9 bases between them. Germline CDR1 and CDR2: DFQATT and SNEGSKA (reference sequence). The CDR3 DNA is TGCAGTGCAAATCTTGGTTCACCCCTCCACTTT. Protein sequence: CSANLGSPLHF.

The chain uses TRBV21-1 and TRBJ1-1; the tabulated D call, TRBD1, remains unverified against the DNA. TRBV21-1 is assigned pseudogene status. The CDR3 spans 15 residues. CDR3 amino acids: CASSKADSLNTEAFF. In nucleotides, the CDR3 is TGTGCCAGCAGCAAAGCAGACAGTCTGAACACTGAAGCTTTCTTT.

This clonotype appeared many times. The chain is built from TRBV5-4 and TRBJ2-3; 7 bases match TRBD1. Germline CDR1 reads SGHNT; CDR2 reads YYREEE (reference sequence). The CDR3 loop spans 14 amino acids. V gave up 3 bases and J gave up 2 bases; unmatched junction bases: 3. The CDR3 sequence is CASSWDSHTDTQYF. The CDR3 DNA reads TGTGCCAGCAGCTGGGACAGTCACACAGATACGCAGTATTTT. Looking up the rest from reference TRBV5-4 and TRBJ2-3 gives the full variable domain: ETGVTQSPTHLIKTRGQQVTLRCSSQSGHNTVSWYQQALGQGPQFIFQYYREEENGRGNFPPRFSGLQFPNYSSELNVNALELDDSALYLCASSWDSHTDTQYFGPGTRLTVL.